Shown below are 14 T cell receptor beta chains from a single sample sequenced in a study of T cell repertoires in cytomegalovirus infection. TCRdb re-analysed the reads in MiXCR, keeping a single row per CDR3 protein. The sample includes some 240,000 distinct CDR3 sequences, 15% to 20% of them seen just once. The sample was CD8+ T cells from PBMCs. These receptors were obtained from a human donor in good health (CMV status not recorded). Some clones in this sample may be carry-over from other donors' samples.

There are a few counts of this clonotype. CDR3 nucleotide sequence: TGTGCCAGCAGCTTAGATGGTCAGCCCCAGCATTTT. This encodes CASSLDGQPQHF. This chain connects TRBV7-9 to TRBJ1-5; no firm D call. The V and J ends lost 1 base and 6 bases respectively, with 4 bases between them. This CDR3 spans 12 amino acids. The germline V gene encodes CDR1 SEHNR and CDR2 FQNEAQ (reference sequence).

This clonotype was counted many times. The gene calls are TRBV7-2 and TRBJ2-1, with D perhaps matching TRBD2 (5 bases). The CDR3 has 15 residues. Germline loops: CDR1 SGHTA, CDR2 FQGNSA. V gave up 7 bases and J gave up 8 bases, with 21 bases separating them. CDR3 amino acids: CASTTTRPAFDEQFF. DNA for the CDR3: TGTGCCAGCACCACTACTAGACCGGCTTTCGATGAGCAGTTCTTC.

There are many counts of this clonotype. This chain uses TRBV7-9 with TRBJ2-2; possible D gene TRBD2, 5 bases. The CDR3 spans 15 residues. Deletions cut 3 bases from V and 6 bases from J, with 14 bases between. Germline CDR1 and CDR2: SEHNR and FQNEAQ (reference sequence). CDR3 loop: CASSFTVGVAGELFF. For the CDR3, the DNA is TGTGCCAGCAGCTTTACAGTCGGGGTCGCCGGGGAGCTGTTTTTT.

This clonotype was picked up many times. The chain joins TRBV4-1 to TRBJ2-1; no clear D. CDR1 is MGHRA, CDR2 YSYEKL, per germline. This CDR3 has 13 amino acids. V was pared by 4 bases and J by 10 bases, with 14 bases between. CDR3 nucleotide sequence: TGCGCCAGCAGCCCATCCCCAGCCCGGGAGCAGTTCTTC. Protein product: CASSPSPAREQFF.

The gene calls are TRBV5-1 and TRBJ2-1, with D possibly being TRBD1 (6 bases). CDR1 and CDR2 (germline): SGHRS, YFSETQ. V lost 4 bases and J lost 2, with 10 bases in between. The CDR3 totals 14 residues. CDR3 sequence: CASSLGTTYNEQFF. DNA of the CDR3: TGCGCCAGCAGCCTAGGGACAACCTACAATGAGCAGTTCTTC.

V and J are TRBV29-1 and TRBJ2-1; 9 nucleotides agree with TRBD2. The CDR3 extends over 15 amino acids. The germline CDR1 and CDR2 sequences are SQVTM and ANQGSEA. V was pared by 1 base and J by 6 bases, with 7 bases of the junction left unmatched. The CDR3 bases are TGCAGCGTTGAAGTAGCGGGAGAGGGATTCAATGAGCAGTTCTTC. The encoded protein is CSVEVAGEGFNEQFF.

This clonotype was detected many times. V is TRBV6-8 and J is TRBJ1-5; the match to TRBD1 covers 7 bases. Losses at the gene ends were 6 bases for V and 1 base for J; bases not matched to a gene: 9. Germline-derived CDR1 and CDR2 are MNHGY and SAAAGT. CDR3 length equals 16 residues. The CDR3 DNA reads TGTGCCAGCAGACCTGGACAGGCTACGAGCAATCAGCCCCAGCATTTT. Translation: CASRPGQATSNQPQHF.

This clonotype was counted a few times. This chain joins TRBV20-1 and TRBJ1-1; unclear D gene. Germline V gene sequence: CDR1 DFQATT, CDR2 SNEGSKA (reference sequence). The CDR3 runs to 14 residues. The germline V and J ends were trimmed by 7 bases and 0 bases, with 15 bases remaining between them. CDR3 in amino acids: CSVMAAFVNTEAFF. For the CDR3, the DNA is TGCAGTGTCATGGCCGCGTTTGTGAACACTGAAGCTTTCTTT.

This clonotype was detected many times. V usage is TRBV5-5 and J usage is TRBJ2-2, with D perhaps assigned TRBD1 or TRBD2 (6 bases each). V was trimmed by 4 bases and J by 6 bases, leaving 10 bases between them. The CDR3 is 13 residues long. The germline V gene encodes CDR1 SGHKS and CDR2 YYEKEE (reference sequence). The CDR3 region is CASSGGGPGELFF. In DNA, the CDR3 is TGTGCCAGCAGCGGAGGGGGACCCGGGGAGCTGTTTTTT.

In its sample, this clonotype was seen many times. The chain carries TRBV14 and TRBJ2-5, with D perhaps TRBD2 (5 bases). This CDR3 is built from 14 residues. The V and J ends lost 4 bases and 4 bases respectively, with 13 bases between them. CDR1 SGHDN and CDR2 FVKESK come from the germline V gene. The CDR3 protein is CASSRNSGLETQYF. CDR3 coding DNA: TGTGCCAGCAGCCGAAACTCGGGGTTAGAGACCCAGTACTTC.

This clonotype was observed a few times. The J gene is TRBJ1-2, the V gene TRBV20-1; D unclear. CDR1 DFQATT and CDR2 SNEGSKA come from the germline V gene (reference sequence). Trimming cost V 6 bases and J 4 bases, with 12 bases left between them. The CDR3 has 12 amino acids. The DNA of the CDR3 is TGCAGTGCCCCAATGCACAGCTATGGCTACACCTTC. Its translation: CSAPMHSYGYTF.

This clonotype has ten or more counts. V is TRBV7-9 and J is TRBJ1-4, with TRBD1 identical over 9 bases. CDR1 and CDR2 (germline): SEHNR, FQNEAQ (reference sequence). The V segment lost 5 bases and the J segment 8 bases; nucleotides outside the gene matches: 9. This CDR3 region has 15 residues. For the CDR3, the DNA is TGTGCCAGCAGCCTAAGGGACAGGGAAGGAGAAAAACTGTTTTTT. Its translation is CASSLRDREGEKLFF.

This clonotype has only a few counts. The chain uses TRBV5-4 and TRBJ2-1; tentative D call: TRBD2 (6 bases). V was trimmed by 4 bases and J by 7 bases, leaving 21 bases between them. This CDR3 has 16 amino acids. CDR1 SGHNT and CDR2 YYREEE come from the germline V gene (reference sequence). CDR3 amino acids: CASSPSGAEGRNEQFF. The CDR3 region has the DNA TGTGCCAGCAGCCCCTCTGGAGCGGAGGGTCGTAATGAGCAGTTCTTC.

This clonotype was observed a few times. V and J are TRBV19 and TRBJ1-2; D not resolved. The V end lost 8 bases, the J end lost 4 bases, and 20 bases lay between the germline ends. The CDR3 extends over 15 amino acids. Germline CDR1 reads LNHDA; CDR2 reads SQIVND (reference sequence). The CDR3 loop is CASATGRIGGYGYTF. As DNA, the CDR3 is TGTGCCAGTGCCACCGGACGAATTGGAGGCTATGGCTACACCTTC.